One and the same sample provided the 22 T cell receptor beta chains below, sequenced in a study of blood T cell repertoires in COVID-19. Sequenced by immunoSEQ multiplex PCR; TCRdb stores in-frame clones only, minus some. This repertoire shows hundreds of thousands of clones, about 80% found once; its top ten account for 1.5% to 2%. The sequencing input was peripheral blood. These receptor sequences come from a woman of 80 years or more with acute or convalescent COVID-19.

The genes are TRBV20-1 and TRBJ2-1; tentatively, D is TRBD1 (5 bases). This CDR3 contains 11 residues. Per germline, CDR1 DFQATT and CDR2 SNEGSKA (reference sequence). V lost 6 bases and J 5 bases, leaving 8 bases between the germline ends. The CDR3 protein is CSAREDNEQFF. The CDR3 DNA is TGCAGTGCCAGGGAAGACAATGAGCAGTTCTTC.

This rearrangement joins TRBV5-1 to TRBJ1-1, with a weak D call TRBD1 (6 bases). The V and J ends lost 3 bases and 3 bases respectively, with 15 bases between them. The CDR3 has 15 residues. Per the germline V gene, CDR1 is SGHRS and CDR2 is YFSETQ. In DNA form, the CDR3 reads TGCGCCAGCAGCTCAGAGGGAGGGGGTTACACTGAAGCTTTCTTT. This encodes CASSSEGGGYTEAFF.

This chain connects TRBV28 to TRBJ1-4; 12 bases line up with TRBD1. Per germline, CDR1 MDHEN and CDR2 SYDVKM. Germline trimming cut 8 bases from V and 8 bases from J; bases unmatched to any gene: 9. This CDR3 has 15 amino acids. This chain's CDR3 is CASSITGTGGEKLFF. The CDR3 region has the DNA TGTGCCAGCTCCATCACCGGGACAGGGGGCGAAAAACTGTTTTTT.

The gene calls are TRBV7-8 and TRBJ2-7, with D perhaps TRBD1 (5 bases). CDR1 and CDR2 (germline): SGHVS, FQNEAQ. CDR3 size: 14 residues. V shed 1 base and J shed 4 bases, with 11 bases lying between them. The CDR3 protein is CASSLGYQGYEQYF. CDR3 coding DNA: TGTGCCAGCAGCTTAGGCTACCAGGGTTACGAGCAGTACTTC.

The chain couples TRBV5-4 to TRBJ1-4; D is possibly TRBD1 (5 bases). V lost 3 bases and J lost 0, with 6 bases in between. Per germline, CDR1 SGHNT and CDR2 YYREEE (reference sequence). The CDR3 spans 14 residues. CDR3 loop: CASSSTATNEKLFF. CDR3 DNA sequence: TGTGCCAGCAGCTCGACAGCAACTAATGAAAAACTGTTTTTT.

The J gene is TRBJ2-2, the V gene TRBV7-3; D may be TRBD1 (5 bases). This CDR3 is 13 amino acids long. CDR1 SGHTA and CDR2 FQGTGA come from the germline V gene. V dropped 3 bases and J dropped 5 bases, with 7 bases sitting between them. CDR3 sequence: CASSLSGTGELFF. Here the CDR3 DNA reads TGTGCCAGCAGCTTGTCAGGGACCGGGGAGCTGTTTTTT.

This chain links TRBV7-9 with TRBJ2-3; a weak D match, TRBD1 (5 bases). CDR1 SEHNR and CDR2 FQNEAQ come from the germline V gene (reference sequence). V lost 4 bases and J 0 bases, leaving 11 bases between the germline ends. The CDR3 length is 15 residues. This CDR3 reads CASSSWAGSTDTQYF. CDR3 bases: TGTGCCAGCAGCTCGTGGGCAGGGAGCACAGATACGCAGTATTTT.

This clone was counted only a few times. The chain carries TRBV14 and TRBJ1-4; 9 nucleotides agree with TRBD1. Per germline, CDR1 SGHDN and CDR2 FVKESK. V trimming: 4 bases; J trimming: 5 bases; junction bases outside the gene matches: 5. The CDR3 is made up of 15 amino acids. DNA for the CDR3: TGTGCCAGCAGCCGCCTTACAGGGGGCAATGAAAAACTGTTTTTT. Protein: CASSRLTGGNEKLFF.

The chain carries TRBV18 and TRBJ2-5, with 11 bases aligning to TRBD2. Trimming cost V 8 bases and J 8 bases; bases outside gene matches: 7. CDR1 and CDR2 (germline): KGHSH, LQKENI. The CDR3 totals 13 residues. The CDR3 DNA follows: TGTGCCAGCCGCATGACTAGCGGGGCTACCCAGTACTTC. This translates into CASRMTSGATQYF.

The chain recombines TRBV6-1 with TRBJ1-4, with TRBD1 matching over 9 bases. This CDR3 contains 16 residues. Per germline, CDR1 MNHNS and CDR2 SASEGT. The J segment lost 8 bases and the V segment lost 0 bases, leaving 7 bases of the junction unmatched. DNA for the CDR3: TGTGCCAGCAGTGAAGCGCCCGGGACAGGGAACGAAAAACTGTTTTTT. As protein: CASSEAPGTGNEKLFF.

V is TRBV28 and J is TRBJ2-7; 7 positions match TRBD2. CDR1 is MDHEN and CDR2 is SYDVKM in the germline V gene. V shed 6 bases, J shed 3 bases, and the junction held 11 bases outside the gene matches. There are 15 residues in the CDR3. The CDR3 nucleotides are TGTGCCAGCAGCCCCGGGGGAGGGTCGGTCTACGAGCAGTACTTC. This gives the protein CASSPGGGSVYEQYF.

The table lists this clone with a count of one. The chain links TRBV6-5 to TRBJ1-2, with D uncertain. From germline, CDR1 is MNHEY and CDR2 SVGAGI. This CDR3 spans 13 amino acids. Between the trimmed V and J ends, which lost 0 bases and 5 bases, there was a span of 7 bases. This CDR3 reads CASSYSVGYGYTF. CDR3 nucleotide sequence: TGTGCCAGCAGTTACTCGGTCGGGTATGGCTACACCTTC.

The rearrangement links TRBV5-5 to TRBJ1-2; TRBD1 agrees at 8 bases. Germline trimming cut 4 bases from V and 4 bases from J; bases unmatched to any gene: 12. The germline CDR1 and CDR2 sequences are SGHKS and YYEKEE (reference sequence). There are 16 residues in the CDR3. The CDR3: CASSEDYRGSGYGYTF. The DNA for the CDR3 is TGTGCCAGCAGCGAAGACTACAGGGGGTCTGGCTATGGCTACACCTTC.

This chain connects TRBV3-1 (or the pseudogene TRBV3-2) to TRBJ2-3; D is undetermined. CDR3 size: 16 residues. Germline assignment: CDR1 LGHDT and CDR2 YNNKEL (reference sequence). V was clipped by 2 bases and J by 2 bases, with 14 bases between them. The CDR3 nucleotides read TGTGCCAGCAGCCAACGACTCTACCCTCACACAGATACGCAGTATTTT. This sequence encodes CASSQRLYPHTDTQYF.

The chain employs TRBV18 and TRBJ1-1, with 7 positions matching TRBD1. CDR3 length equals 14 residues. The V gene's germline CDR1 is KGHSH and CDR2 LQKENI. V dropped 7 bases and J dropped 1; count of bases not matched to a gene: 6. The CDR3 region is CASLRDSQNTEAFF. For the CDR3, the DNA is TGTGCCAGCTTGAGGGACAGCCAGAACACTGAAGCTTTCTTT.

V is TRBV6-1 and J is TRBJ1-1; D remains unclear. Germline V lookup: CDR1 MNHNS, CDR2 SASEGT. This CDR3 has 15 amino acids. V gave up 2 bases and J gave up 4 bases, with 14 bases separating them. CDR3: CASSESHPRLTEAFF. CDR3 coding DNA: TGTGCCAGCAGTGAAAGTCACCCCAGACTCACTGAAGCTTTCTTT.

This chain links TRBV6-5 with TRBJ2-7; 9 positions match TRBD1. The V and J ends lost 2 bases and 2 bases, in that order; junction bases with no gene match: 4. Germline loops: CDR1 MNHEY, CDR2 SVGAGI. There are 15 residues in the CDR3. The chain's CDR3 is CASSYGTGNTYEQYF. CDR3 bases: TGTGCCAGCAGTTACGGGACAGGGAATACCTACGAGCAGTACTTC.

The CDR3 is CASSFGERTTEAFF. CDR3 sequence (DNA): TGCGCCAGCAGCTTCGGGGAGAGGACCACTGAAGCTTTCTTT. The chain recombines TRBV5-1 with TRBJ1-1; D unclear. V dropped 2 bases and J dropped 4 bases, with 12 bases sitting between them. This CDR3 is built from 14 residues. Germline lookup yields CDR1 SGHRS and CDR2 YFSETQ.

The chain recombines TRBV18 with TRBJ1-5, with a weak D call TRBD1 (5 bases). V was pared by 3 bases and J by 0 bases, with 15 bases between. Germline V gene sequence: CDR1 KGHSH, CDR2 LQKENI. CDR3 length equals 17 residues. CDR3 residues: CASSPRQGWDSNQPQHF. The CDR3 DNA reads TGTGCCAGCTCACCCCGGCAGGGTTGGGATAGCAATCAGCCCCAGCATTTT.

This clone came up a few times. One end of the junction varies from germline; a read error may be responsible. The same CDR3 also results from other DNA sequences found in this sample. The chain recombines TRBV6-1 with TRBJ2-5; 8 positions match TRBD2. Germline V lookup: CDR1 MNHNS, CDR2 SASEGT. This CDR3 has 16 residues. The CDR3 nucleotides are TGTGCCAGCTGTGATGGGGGCGGGGGGCCCCAAGAGACCCAGTACTTC. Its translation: CASCDGGGGPQETQYF.

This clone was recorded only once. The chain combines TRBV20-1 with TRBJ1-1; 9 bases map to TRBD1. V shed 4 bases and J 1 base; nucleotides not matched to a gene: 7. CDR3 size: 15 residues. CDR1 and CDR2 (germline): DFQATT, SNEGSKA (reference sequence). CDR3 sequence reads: CSATDRGKGNTEAFF. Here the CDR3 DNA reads TGCAGTGCTACTGACAGGGGGAAAGGGAACACTGAAGCTTTCTTT.

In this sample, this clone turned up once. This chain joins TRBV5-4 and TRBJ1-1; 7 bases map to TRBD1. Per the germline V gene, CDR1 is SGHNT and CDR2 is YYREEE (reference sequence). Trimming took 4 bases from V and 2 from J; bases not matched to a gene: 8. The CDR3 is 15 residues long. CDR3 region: CASSGGQAYNTEAFF. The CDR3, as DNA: TGTGCCAGCAGCGGCGGACAGGCGTATAACACTGAAGCTTTCTTT.